Below are 32 T cell receptor beta chains sequenced from a single sample in a study of shared clonotypes between healthy human individuals (TCRdb year 2020). The library was made by the immunoSEQ multiplex PCR assay. TCRdb provides this immuneACCESS table in a form limited to in-frame rearrangements. Some clones are lacking; in checked studies, under half of them reflect an unresolved V gene, and why the rest are absent is not known. The sample table shows 800,000 to 1,200,000 clones, and about four fifths are seen once. The ten largest make up 0.5% to 0.6% of the sample. Sequencing input: memory CD4+ T cells from PBMCs. The cell subset or site label on this specimen signifies: CD45RA-negative fraction. These receptors all stem from a man younger than 35 in good health. Some clones in this sample may be carry-over from other donors' samples.

This clone was recorded a few times. The chain uses TRBV19 and TRBJ1-2; D possibly corresponds to TRBD1 (5 bases). Trimming pared 5 bases from V and 8 bases from J, leaving 15 bases between. This CDR3 has 13 amino acids. Germline CDR1 LNHDA, CDR2 SQIVND (reference sequence). CDR3 region: CASSLGTFGGYTF. The CDR3 DNA is TGTGCCAGTAGTCTCGGGACGTTCGGGGGCTACACCTTC.

This clone was counted ten times or more. V and J are TRBV5-6 and TRBJ2-5; 9 positions match TRBD2. The CDR3 has 15 amino acids. From germline, CDR1 is SGHDT and CDR2 YYEEEE. The J segment lost 5 bases and the V segment lost 2 bases, leaving 7 bases of the junction unmatched. This CDR3 reads CASSFIAGARETQYF. The CDR3 bases are TGTGCCAGCAGCTTCATAGCGGGAGCCCGCGAGACCCAGTACTTC.

The V gene is TRBV28, the J gene TRBJ2-3; TRBD1 aligns across 9 bases. The ends lost 6 bases at V and 3 bases at J; junction bases unmatched: 4. CDR1 is MDHEN, CDR2 SYDVKM, per germline. The CDR3 is 14 amino acids. This chain's CDR3 is CASSWTGETDTQYF. In DNA, the CDR3 is TGTGCCAGCAGCTGGACAGGGGAGACAGATACGCAGTATTTT. The variable domain in full, completed from reference TRBV28 and TRBJ2-3, reads DVKVTQSSRYLVKRTGEKVFLECVQDMDHENMFWYRQDPGLGLRLIYFSYDVKMKEKGDIPEGYSVSREKKERFSLILESASTNQTSMYLCASSWTGETDTQYFGPGTRLTVL.

The gene calls are TRBV9 and TRBJ2-7, with TRBD1 matching 7 bases. The V segment lost 3 bases and the J segment 5 bases; nucleotides outside the gene matches: 11. CDR1 is SGDLS and CDR2 is YYNGEE in the germline V gene. The CDR3 loop spans 15 amino acids. DNA of the CDR3: TGTGCCAGCAGCGCCCGGGGCAGGGGGTTCGACGAGCAGTACTTC. This gives the protein CASSARGRGFDEQYF.

V is TRBV7-3 and J is TRBJ2-3, with 9 bases fitting TRBD2. Unmatched junction bases numbered 8, after V lost 0 bases and J lost 1 base. This CDR3 has 18 residues. Per the germline V gene, CDR1 is SGHTA and CDR2 is FQGTGA. The CDR3 coding sequence is TGTGCCAGCAGCTTAACCAGTAGCGGGAGTACTCGCACAGATACGCAGTATTTT. Its protein is CASSLTSSGSTRTDTQYF.

This clone turned up a few times. This rearrangement joins TRBV6-1 to TRBJ2-5; D is perhaps TRBD1 (5 bases). The CDR3 consists of 12 residues. The V gene lost 10 bases and the J gene lost 5 bases, with 14 bases spanning the gap. Germline V lookup: CDR1 MNHNS, CDR2 SASEGT. CDR3 residues: CATYVGQETQYF. The CDR3 DNA follows: TGTGCCACCTATGTGGGGCAGGAGACCCAGTACTTC.

The rearrangement uses TRBV6-1 and TRBJ2-3; D is possibly TRBD1 (5 bases). Germline CDR1 and CDR2: MNHNS and SASEGT. The V end lost 7 bases, the J end lost 3 bases, and 11 bases lay between the germline ends. There are 13 residues in the CDR3. For the CDR3, the DNA is TGTGCCAGCAACGTTCAGGGAACAGATACGCAGTATTTT. It translates to CASNVQGTDTQYF.

Details on this clone: Other nucleotide sequences in the sample specify the same CDR3. The gene calls are TRBV15 and TRBJ2-3, with D unclear. This CDR3 region has 12 residues. The germline gives CDR1 LNHNV, CDR2 YYDKDF (reference sequence). Trimming shortened V by 0 bases and J by 6 bases, and 4 bases separated the two germline ends. CDR3 DNA sequence: TGTGCCACCAGCAGAGATACGGATACGCAGTATTTT. Encoded protein: CATSRDTDTQYF.

This chain uses TRBV7-2 with TRBJ2-5; TRBD2 is a possible D gene (5 bases). This CDR3 spans 12 amino acids. Between the trimmed V and J ends, which lost 6 bases and 3 bases, there was a span of 8 bases. Germline lookup yields CDR1 SGHTA and CDR2 FQGNSA. The CDR3 spells CASRAGKETQYF. The CDR3 region has the DNA TGTGCCAGCAGGGCCGGGAAAGAGACCCAGTACTTC.

V is TRBV11-3 and J is TRBJ1-4, with D perhaps TRBD1 (5 bases). Germline CDR1 SGHNT, CDR2 YENEEA. The CDR3 is 13 residues long. V lost 1 base, J lost 11 bases, and 11 bases lay in between. The CDR3 bases are TGTGCCAGCAGCTTAGTTCGGGGGATTAAACTGTTTTTT. Its protein is CASSLVRGIKLFF.

This chain uses TRBV5-4 with TRBJ2-2; D gene unclear. This CDR3 spans 16 amino acids. V was trimmed by 0 bases and J by 5 bases, leaving 14 bases between them. CDR1 is SGHNT and CDR2 is YYREEE in the germline V gene (reference sequence). The CDR3 DNA follows: TGTGCCAGCAGCTTGGGGGCCAACACTCGAACCGGGGAGCTGTTTTTT. Amino acids: CASSLGANTRTGELFF.

This clone was seen a few times. The genes are TRBV9 and TRBJ2-1, with TRBD1 as a possible D gene (5 bases). The CDR3 covers 13 residues. Germline CDR1 reads SGDLS; CDR2 reads YYNGEE. V was cut by 4 bases and J by 10 bases, with 15 bases left in between. The CDR3 DNA follows: TGTGCCAGCAGCCCAGGCGTTGCAGGGGAGCAGTTCTTC. Translated: CASSPGVAGEQFF.

This clone appeared once. V gene TRBV29-1 combines with J gene TRBJ2-5, with D possibly being TRBD2 (6 bases). The V end was cut by 4 bases, the J end by 7 bases, with 16 bases between. CDR1 and CDR2 from the germline V gene are SQVTM and ANQGSEA. The CDR3 totals 13 residues. CDR3 amino acids: CSVAVAGSGTQYF. The CDR3 DNA reads as TGCAGCGTTGCCGTGGCGGGGTCGGGGACCCAGTACTTC.

Regarding this clone: A single base separates this from a much larger clone, so it may be a read error. Other DNA sequences in the same sample also yield this CDR3. V gene TRBV7-3 combines with J gene TRBJ1-2, with a possible D match to TRBD1 (5 bases). CDR3 size: 13 residues. CDR1 SGHTA and CDR2 FQGTGA come from the germline V gene. V was clipped by 0 bases and J by 8 bases, with 10 bases between them. The CDR3 DNA follows: TGTGCCAGCAGCTTAACGGGGGTAGAAGGCTACACCTTC. Amino acids: CASSLTGVEGYTF.

Of note for this clone: A single base separates this from a much larger clone, so it may be a read error. At the DNA level, this CDR3 is encoded by other sequences in the same sample as well. The chain carries TRBV28 and TRBJ2-1, with D perhaps TRBD1 (5 bases). This CDR3 region has 14 residues. V lost 6 bases, J lost 0 bases, and 9 bases lay in between. Germline CDR1 reads MDHEN; CDR2 reads SYDVKM. The CDR3 is CASRLRGSYNEQFF. In DNA, the CDR3 is TGTGCCAGCAGATTAAGGGGCTCCTACAATGAGCAGTTCTTC.

This clone was observed at least ten times. V and J are TRBV19 and TRBJ1-5; no clear D gene. The CDR3 sequence is 13 residues long. The ends were cut back, 4 bases at V and 7 bases at J, with 11 bases in the middle. Germline CDR1 reads LNHDA; CDR2 reads SQIVND (reference sequence). The CDR3 is CASSKGGGQPQHF. CDR3 sequence (DNA): TGTGCCAGTAGTAAGGGAGGAGGGCAGCCCCAGCATTTT.

The CDR3 sequence is CASSYGDRVSGYTF. The CDR3 DNA sequence: TGTGCCAGCAGTTACGGGGACAGGGTCTCTGGCTACACCTTC. The chain recombines TRBV28 with TRBJ1-2; 9 nucleotides match TRBD1. Germline V gene sequence: CDR1 MDHEN, CDR2 SYDVKM. V was pared by 4 bases and J by 7 bases, with 7 bases of the junction left unmatched. The CDR3 runs to 14 residues.

The rearrangement joins TRBV5-1 to TRBJ2-2; D unresolved. The CDR3 spans 15 residues. Germline V CDR1 and CDR2: SGHRS, YFSETQ. The V end was cut by 3 bases, the J end by 0 bases, with 9 bases between. This chain's CDR3 is CASSWGIANTGELFF. In DNA, the CDR3 is TGCGCCAGCAGCTGGGGAATCGCGAACACCGGGGAGCTGTTTTTT.

The J gene is TRBJ1-1, the V gene TRBV29-1; no firm D call. The germline V gene has CDR1 SQVTM and CDR2 ANQGSEA. V was cut by 4 bases and J by 3 bases, with 15 bases left in between. The CDR3 has 14 amino acids. CDR3 residues: CSVGAEARYTEAFF. Written as DNA, the CDR3 is TGCAGCGTTGGGGCGGAAGCGAGGTACACTGAAGCTTTCTTT.

The V and J genes are TRBV7-2 and TRBJ2-7; D perhaps matches TRBD1 (6 bases). V dropped 5 bases and J dropped 2 bases, with 22 bases sitting between them. Germline values: CDR1 SGHTA, CDR2 FQGNSA. The CDR3 length is 17 residues. The CDR3 here is CASSPIGGVQGTYEQYF. The CDR3 bases are TGTGCCAGCAGCCCCATAGGAGGAGTTCAGGGGACCTACGAGCAGTACTTC.

This clone was seen once. The J gene is TRBJ2-4, the V gene TRBV10-3, with a weak D call TRBD1 (5 bases). Trimming took 2 bases from V and 5 from J, leaving 16 bases between them. CDR1 and CDR2 from the germline V gene are ENHRY and SYGVKD. CDR3 length: 16 residues. The CDR3 DNA reads TGTGCCATCAGTGAGGGGAAGGGGAAGGGCGAAAACATTCAGTACTTC. This gives the protein CAISEGKGKGENIQYF.

A note on this clone: Other DNA sequences from this sample encode an identical CDR3 as well. This chain uses TRBV7-2 with TRBJ2-7; D perhaps matches TRBD2 (5 bases). Per the germline V gene, CDR1 is SGHTA and CDR2 is FQGNSA. The CDR3 sequence is 14 residues long. Trimming removed 5 bases from V and 0 bases from J, with 11 bases in between. The CDR3 DNA sequence: TGTGCCAGCAGCCTTGGACGGGGCTCCTACGAGCAGTACTTC. Translated, it gives CASSLGRGSYEQYF.

This clone was counted a single time. Here the CDR3 reads CASSEGGSNTGELFF. Written as DNA, the CDR3 is TGCGCCAGCAGTGAGGGGGGATCGAACACCGGGGAGCTGTTTTTT. The rearrangement uses TRBV10-1 and TRBJ2-2; TRBD1 or TRBD2 may be the D gene (5 bases each). This CDR3 is built from 15 residues. Germline assignment: CDR1 WNHNN and CDR2 SYGVQD (reference sequence). Trimming stripped 2 bases from V and 0 bases from J, with 7 bases between.

J is TRBJ2-5 and V is TRBV30, with no clear D. The CDR3 length is 11 residues. V was cut by 3 bases and J by 3 bases, with 5 bases left in between. CDR1 is GTSNPN, CDR2 SVGIG, per germline (reference sequence). CDR3 in amino acids: CAWSRKETQYF. In nucleotides, the CDR3 is TGTGCCTGGAGCAGAAAAGAGACCCAGTACTTC. The whole variable domain, filled in from reference TRBV30 and TRBJ2-5, reads SQTIHQWPATLVQPVGSPLSLECTVEGTSNPNLYWYRQAAGRGLQLLFYSVGIGQISSEVPQNLSASRPQDRQFILSSKKLLLSDSGFYLCAWSRKETQYFGPGTRLLVL.

The chain employs TRBV19 and TRBJ1-3; D is unclear. CDR1 is LNHDA and CDR2 is SQIVND in the germline V gene (reference sequence). Trimming shortened V by 4 bases and J by 8 bases, and 15 bases separated the two germline ends. The CDR3 is 14 residues long. The CDR3 region is CASSTRGRPDTIYF. CDR3 DNA: TGTGCCAGTAGTACCAGAGGTAGGCCGGACACCATATATTTT. Variable domain in full (rest from reference TRBV19 and TRBJ1-3): DGGITQSPKYLFRKEGQNVTLSCEQNLNHDAMYWYRQDPGQGLRLIYYSQIVNDFQKGDIAEGYSVSREKKESFPLTVTSAQKNPTAFYLCASSTRGRPDTIYFGEGSWLTVV.

The V call is TRBV4-3, the J call TRBJ2-5, with TRBD2 matching over 7 bases. CDR3 length: 17 residues. Germline V lookup: CDR1 LGHNA, CDR2 YSLEER. J was trimmed by 3 bases and V by 0 bases; bases with no gene match: 10. The CDR3 coding sequence is TGCGCCAGCAGCCAAGATTGGGCGGGAGTTGCAGAAGAGACCCAGTACTTC. This sequence encodes CASSQDWAGVAEETQYF.

The chain couples TRBV5-1 to TRBJ1-2; 7 bases align to TRBD1. From germline, CDR1 is SGHRS and CDR2 YFSETQ. Trimming cost V 3 bases and J 4 bases; bases outside gene matches: 6. This CDR3 has 14 residues. The DNA for the CDR3 is TGCGCCAGCAGCTGGAACAGGGGCCCCTATGGCTACACCTTC. This codes for CASSWNRGPYGYTF.

J is TRBJ1-2 and V is TRBV5-4; 7 bases line up with TRBD1. The ends lost 3 bases at V and 8 bases at J; junction bases unmatched: 16. This CDR3 contains 16 residues. Germline-derived CDR1 and CDR2 are SGHNT and YYREEE (reference sequence). The CDR3 region has the DNA TGTGCCAGCAGCTCGTACAGGGGCCCTATGGAAGAAGGCTACACCTTC. This sequence encodes CASSSYRGPMEEGYTF.

The chain employs TRBV9 and TRBJ2-3; TRBD2 matches 8 bases. V trimming: 4 bases; J trimming: 0 bases; junction bases outside the gene matches: 10. This CDR3 spans 17 amino acids. Looked up from germline, CDR1 is SGDLS and CDR2 is YYNGEE. The CDR3 coding sequence is TGTGCCAGCAGCCCTAGGGCGGGAGGAGCTAGCACAGATACGCAGTATTTT. Its translation is CASSPRAGGASTDTQYF.

The rearrangement uses TRBV10-3 and TRBJ2-7; D is unresolved. Germline V lookup: CDR1 ENHRY, CDR2 SYGVKD. This CDR3 has 12 residues. V was trimmed by 4 bases and J by 4 bases, leaving 8 bases between them. The CDR3 reads CAISALQYEQYF. The CDR3 region has the DNA TGTGCCATCAGTGCCCTCCAGTACGAGCAGTACTTC.

In this sample, this clone turned up a few times. The chain combines TRBV11-2 with TRBJ2-1; perhaps TRBD2 as D (5 bases). Germline V gene data show CDR1 as SGHAT and CDR2 as FQNNGV. V dropped 2 bases and J dropped 10 bases, with 15 bases sitting between them. The CDR3 is made up of 14 amino acids. CDR3 in amino acids: CASSLMDSEAEQFF. DNA of the CDR3: TGTGCCAGCAGCTTAATGGATTCGGAGGCCGAGCAGTTCTTC.

V is TRBV2 and J is TRBJ1-3; possibly TRBD1 for D (5 bases). The germline CDR1 and CDR2 sequences are SNHLY and FYNNEI. There are 18 residues in the CDR3. Trimming cost V 3 bases and J 2 bases, with 20 bases left between them. The CDR3 DNA follows: TGTGCCAGCAGTGAGGAGCCCTTTGGGGGGATTGCTGGAAACACCATATATTTT. Amino acids: CASSEEPFGGIAGNTIYF.